This T cell receptor (beta chain) stems from a study of cytomegalovirus exposure and HLA in healthy donors. It was with 60 Vbeta and 13 Jbeta primers that the PCR ran. Assay: immunoSEQ multiplex PCR; the TCRdb copy retains only in-frame clones and omits some. The data contain about 160,000 clones, roughly 89% of them singletons. Nominally healthy donors provided the samples, though records likely missed some immune exposures. Overall study results and limits: Later findings reportedly placed an Asian-associated ancestry cluster below the roughly 670-donor mean for N-insertions. Available immune exposure information was restricted to CMV serostatus only. Per a prior analysis, the majority of TCR beta V segments were productive roughly 87% or roughly 30% of the time.

As regards this clone: The antigen is undetermined.

With 2 bases removed from V and 3 bases from J, the gap between germline ends came to 10 bases. Germline CDR1 reads LNHDA; CDR2 reads SQIVND (reference sequence). CDR3 length: 14 residues. This chain links TRBV19 with TRBJ1-1; D is possibly TRBD1 (5 bases). Sample: PBMCs. The clonotype originates from a woman aged 30 to 39 in good health and CMV-seronegative. DNA of the CDR3: TGTGCCAGTAGTATATTGGGAGGGGACACTGAAGCTTTCTTT. It yields the protein CASSILGGDTEAFF.